This entry lists 27 T cell receptor beta chains sequenced from one sample in a study of T cell repertoires in cytomegalovirus infection (dated 2019 in TCRdb). The run used an Illumina HiSeq 1500. TCRdb reprocessed the public reads (quality trimming at Q25 with fastp, clone calling with MiXCR) and kept in-frame beta chains. A single entry per CDR3 protein holds the most common genes and DNA from its merged rows. The sample contains about 400,000 distinct CDR3 sequences, just under 35% of them found a single time. The ten largest clones capture less than 15% of the sample. No antigens are known for them. The label giving this sample's treatment or condition can be read as: in vitro stimulation with specific CMV peptide epitopes to enrich CMV-specific T cells. Sequencing used cultured PBMCs, obtained from culture after CMV antigen stimulation. Every receptor here comes from a human donor in good health (CMV status not recorded). Some clones in this sample may be carry-over from other donors' samples.

J is TRBJ1-1 and V is TRBV7-2, with D tentatively TRBD1 (6 bases). Germline lookup yields CDR1 SGHTA and CDR2 FQGNSA. CDR3 length: 15 residues. V dropped 1 base and J dropped 1 base, with 10 bases sitting between them. The CDR3 loop is CASSLGGQPNTEAFF. CDR3 bases: TGTGCCAGCAGCTTAGGGGGGCAGCCGAACACTGAAGCTTTCTTT.

This sequence joins TRBV7-8 and TRBJ2-3, with 9 positions matching TRBD1. V was clipped by 1 base and J by 1 base; unmatched bases: 3. Germline CDR1 reads SGHVS; CDR2 reads FQNEAQ. The CDR3 has 16 amino acids. In nucleotides, the CDR3 is TGTGCCAGCAGCTTAGGACAGGGGGTTGGCACAGATACGCAGTATTTT. Translated: CASSLGQGVGTDTQYF. Supplemented by reference TRBV7-8 and TRBJ2-3, the full variable domain reads GAGVSQSPRYKVAKRGQDVALRCDPISGHVSLFWYQQALGQGPEFLTYFQNEAQLDKSGLPSDRFFAERPEGSVSTLKIQRTQQEDSAVYLCASSLGQGVGTDTQYFGPGTRLTVL.

This clonotype was observed at least ten times. The rearrangement uses TRBV7-2 and TRBJ1-1; 7 bases agree with TRBD1. Germline CDR1 SGHTA, CDR2 FQGNSA. With V trimmed by 5 bases and J by 1 base, 7 bases remained unmatched. The CDR3 is 15 residues long. The CDR3 DNA reads TGTGCCAGCAGCCCAACGGGACAGACGAACACTGAAGCTTTCTTT. Its translation: CASSPTGQTNTEAFF.

The chain has TRBV6-1 and TRBJ1-4; the D is unclear. Trimming cost V 0 bases and J 0 bases, with 8 bases left between them. Germline V gives CDR1 MNHNS, CDR2 SASEGT. The CDR3 sequence is 16 residues long. The CDR3 loop is CASSEASLATNEKLFF. The CDR3 region has the DNA TGTGCCAGCAGTGAAGCCAGCCTGGCAACTAATGAAAAACTGTTTTTT.

The rearrangement uses TRBV6-8 and TRBJ2-5; TRBD2 agrees at 11 bases. Germline assignment: CDR1 MNHGY and CDR2 SAAAGT. Unmatched junction bases numbered 26, after V lost 7 bases and J lost 4 bases. The CDR3 sequence is 21 residues long. In nucleotides, the CDR3 is TGTGCCAGCAAATATTCGCGGGACGCGAAGGGTACTAGCGGGAGAAGAGAGACCCAGTACTTC. Its protein product is CASKYSRDAKGTSGRRETQYF.

The CDR3 DNA follows: TGCAGTGCTATCGAGAGGGGAGGGGGCAATCAGCCCCAGCATTTT. It encodes CSAIERGGGNQPQHF. The rearrangement links TRBV20-1 to TRBJ1-5, with D perhaps TRBD1 (5 bases). The CDR3 has 15 amino acids. The ends were cut back, 4 bases at V and 2 bases at J, with 15 bases in the middle. Germline values: CDR1 DFQATT, CDR2 SNEGSKA (reference sequence).

The chain links TRBV7-2 to TRBJ1-5; D is unresolved. Per germline, CDR1 SGHTA and CDR2 FQGNSA. Deletions cut 6 bases from V and 0 bases from J, with 15 bases between. The length of the CDR3 is 16 residues. For the CDR3, the DNA is TGTGCCAGCAGTCTTTTCCGGGCCTATAGCAATCAGCCCCAGCATTTT. This gives the protein CASSLFRAYSNQPQHF.

The sample holds a few counts of this clonotype. This chain uses TRBV7-9 with TRBJ1-4, with a weak D call TRBD1 (5 bases). Germline loops: CDR1 SEHNR, CDR2 FQNEAQ (reference sequence). V lost 2 bases and J 8 bases, leaving 12 bases between the germline ends. The length of the CDR3 is 14 residues. This CDR3 is CASSLNVRDEKLFF. CDR3 sequence (DNA): TGTGCCAGCAGCTTAAATGTCAGGGACGAAAAACTGTTTTTT.

This clonotype was counted between two and nine times. V is TRBV12-3 or TRBV12-4 and J is TRBJ1-1; tentative D call: TRBD1 (5 bases). The V end lost 2 bases, the J end lost 4 bases, and 17 bases lay between the germline ends. The CDR3 spans 16 residues. This CDR3 reads CASSLSPGRAVTEAFF. The CDR3 DNA sequence: TGTGCCAGCAGTTTATCCCCAGGCAGGGCGGTCACTGAAGCTTTCTTT.

This clonotype showed up just once. The chain links TRBV19 to TRBJ2-5, with TRBD1 as a possible D gene (5 bases). The CDR3 consists of 13 residues. V was clipped by 7 bases and J by 1 base, with 10 bases between them. Germline loops: CDR1 LNHDA, CDR2 SQIVND (reference sequence). CDR3 loop: CASNGRVQETQYF. The CDR3 nucleotides read TGTGCCAGTAACGGCAGGGTCCAAGAGACCCAGTACTTC.

This chain uses TRBV6-2 or TRBV6-3 with TRBJ2-7, with TRBD2 as a possible D gene (6 bases). CDR1 and CDR2 (germline): MNHEY, SVGEGT. CDR3 length: 14 amino acids. V lost 6 bases to trimming and J lost 3 bases, with 15 bases between them. CDR3 in DNA: TGTGCCAGCAGAAACAGGTGGGGGGACTACGAGCAGTACTTC. This codes for CASRNRWGDYEQYF.

This clonotype was seen repeatedly, ten times or more. The chain links TRBV7-9 to TRBJ1-6; D unresolved. The germline gives CDR1 SEHNR, CDR2 FQNEAQ (reference sequence). Trimming removed 5 bases at V and 0 bases at J, with 11 bases between. The CDR3 is made up of 16 amino acids. This CDR3 reads CASSASRSSYNSPLHF. In DNA, the CDR3 is TGTGCCAGCAGCGCCTCCAGGAGCTCCTATAATTCACCCCTCCACTTT.

The chain uses TRBV28 and TRBJ2-2; the D is unclear. Per the germline V gene, CDR1 is MDHEN and CDR2 is SYDVKM. Between the trimmed V and J ends, which lost 6 bases and 7 bases, there was a span of 9 bases. The CDR3 consists of 12 residues. CDR3 DNA sequence: TGTGCCAGCAGGGTGTCCCTCGGGGAGCTGTTTTTT. Amino acids: CASRVSLGELFF.

The chain couples TRBV5-1 to TRBJ2-2; 9 bases agree with TRBD2. J gave up 3 bases and V 3 bases, and 6 bases lay outside the gene matches. This CDR3 comprises 16 residues. From germline, CDR1 is SGHRS and CDR2 YFSETQ. The CDR3 region has the DNA TGCGCCAGCAGCTCTCCTAGCGGGATAGACACCGGGGAGCTGTTTTTT. Protein product: CASSSPSGIDTGELFF.

The chain is built from TRBV7-9 and TRBJ1-1, with 9 bases lining up with TRBD1. This CDR3 region has 17 residues. V shed 7 bases and J 0 bases; nucleotides not matched to a gene: 12. CDR1 and CDR2 from the germline V gene are SEHNR and FQNEAQ (reference sequence). Written as DNA, the CDR3 is TGTGCCAGCATGCCAAGGGTGGGACAGGGAGTGAACACTGAAGCTTTCTTT. Its protein is CASMPRVGQGVNTEAFF. The full variable domain, completed using reference TRBV7-9 and TRBJ1-1, is DTGVSQNPRHKITKRGQNVTFRCDPISEHNRLYWYRQTLGQGPEFLTYFQNEAQLEKSRLLSDRFSAERPKGSFSTLEIQRTEQGDSAMYLCASMPRVGQGVNTEAFFGQGTRLTVV.

This clonotype was observed a handful of times. This rearrangement joins TRBV28 to TRBJ2-5; TRBD2 is a possible D gene (6 bases). This CDR3 spans 17 amino acids. Germline-derived CDR1 and CDR2 are MDHEN and SYDVKM. Trimming pared 5 bases from V and 5 bases from J, leaving 24 bases between. The CDR3 region has the DNA TGTGCCAGCAGTCCCTCCTCCTTTCTTGGAGGGTGGGAGACCCAGTACTTC. Amino acids: CASSPSSFLGGWETQYF.

This clonotype was seen a few times. The rearrangement links TRBV7-2 to TRBJ2-1, with D unresolved. Trimming removed 5 bases at V and 10 bases at J, with 12 bases between. From germline, CDR1 is SGHTA and CDR2 FQGNSA. This CDR3 contains 12 residues. The CDR3 here is CASSGPGREQFF. For the CDR3, the DNA is TGTGCCAGCAGCGGTCCGGGCCGCGAGCAGTTCTTC. The full variable domain, completed using reference TRBV7-2 and TRBJ2-1, is GAGVSQSPSNKVTEKGKDVELRCDPISGHTALYWYRQSLGQGLEFLIYFQGNSAPDKSGLPSDRFSAERTGGSVSTLTIQRTQQEDSAVYLCASSGPGREQFFGPGTRLTVL.

This clonotype was seen a few times. For the CDR3, the DNA is TGTGCCAGCAGCTTAATGGGGACAGGGGAACATAGAGAGCAGTACTTC. It is translated as CASSLMGTGEHREQYF. The rearrangement joins TRBV7-9 to TRBJ2-7, with 10 bases that match TRBD1. Germline CDR1 and CDR2: SEHNR and FQNEAQ (reference sequence). The V gene end was trimmed by 2 bases and the J gene end by 7 bases; junction bases not matched to a gene: 11. The CDR3 runs to 16 residues.

This clonotype was counted a few times. CDR3 coding DNA: TGTGCCAGCAGCTTAACCAATAAGGATACGCAGTATTTT. Protein product: CASSLTNKDTQYF. This chain joins TRBV7-2 and TRBJ2-3; no definite D call. V gave up 2 bases and J gave up 6 bases, with 9 bases separating them. The CDR3 is 13 residues long. CDR1 and CDR2 (germline): SGHTA, FQGNSA.

This clonotype has ten or more counts. This chain links TRBV7-2 with TRBJ2-3; TRBD1 aligns across 8 bases. With V trimmed by 5 bases and J by 1 base, 2 bases remained unmatched. This CDR3 region has 14 residues. CDR1 is SGHTA, CDR2 FQGNSA, per germline. The DNA of the CDR3 is TGTGCCAGCAGCCAGGGACAGGGCACAGATACGCAGTATTTT. Its translation is CASSQGQGTDTQYF.

The sample holds many counts of this clonotype. V is TRBV7-4 and J is TRBJ2-2; 11 bases are shared with TRBD1. This CDR3 region has 17 residues. V was clipped by 5 bases and J by 5 bases; unmatched bases: 10. Per the germline V gene, CDR1 is SGHVT and CDR2 is SQSDAQ. Here the CDR3 reads CASSPTARDRGTGELFF. Here the CDR3 DNA reads TGTGCCAGCAGCCCAACTGCCCGGGACAGGGGGACCGGGGAGCTGTTTTTT.

This clonotype was found a few times. This sequence joins TRBV11-2 and TRBJ2-4; D remains ambiguous. This CDR3 region has 15 residues. V was clipped by 0 bases and J by 2 bases, with 8 bases between them. Germline-derived CDR1 and CDR2 are SGHAT and FQNNGV. The CDR3 bases are TGTGCCAGCAGCTTAGAGTGGGTGTCCAAAAACATTCAGTACTTC. Encoded protein: CASSLEWVSKNIQYF. The full variable domain, with the rest looked up from reference TRBV11-2 and TRBJ2-4, is EAGVAQSPRYKIIEKRQSVAFWCNPISGHATLYWYQQILGQGPKLLIQFQNNGVVDDSQLPKDRFSAERLKGVDSTLKIQPAKLEDSAVYLCASSLEWVSKNIQYFGAGTRLSVL.

In its sample, this clonotype was seen a few times. The CDR3, as DNA: TGTGCCAGCAGCTTAAACAGGGGTAACACCGGGGAGCTGTTTTTT. This sequence encodes CASSLNRGNTGELFF. The chain carries TRBV7-3 and TRBJ2-2, with 7 bases that match TRBD1. Losses at the gene ends were 1 base for V and 2 bases for J; bases not matched to a gene: 1. This CDR3 has 15 residues. The germline CDR1 and CDR2 sequences are SGHTA and FQGTGA.

The chain is built from TRBV6-8 and TRBJ2-7; possible D gene TRBD1, 6 bases. Trimming stripped 0 bases from V and 0 bases from J, with 12 bases between. From germline, CDR1 is MNHGY and CDR2 SAAAGT. The CDR3 is 16 amino acids. CDR3 in DNA: TGTGCCAGCAGTTACTCGACAACAGGGAGCTCCTACGAGCAGTACTTC. Its translation: CASSYSTTGSSYEQYF.

The chain is built from TRBV7-3 and TRBJ2-5; D gene uncertain. The germline gives CDR1 SGHTA, CDR2 FQGTGA. V was pared by 5 bases and J by 1 base, with 8 bases between. The CDR3 runs 13 residues. The CDR3 DNA reads as TGTGCCAGCAGCCCAGGTCCCCAAGAGACCCAGTACTTC. It encodes CASSPGPQETQYF.

This rearrangement joins TRBV6-2 or TRBV6-3 to TRBJ2-7; no clear D. The CDR3 runs 12 residues. Germline assignment: CDR1 MNHEY and CDR2 SVGEGT. The CDR3 DNA reads TGTGCCAGCAGTGACTCGCACTACGAGCAGTACGTC. Its translation is CASSDSHYEQYV.

The chain has TRBV27 and TRBJ1-5; tentative D call: TRBD1 (6 bases). Germline lookup yields CDR1 MNHEY and CDR2 SMNVEV (reference sequence). The CDR3 totals 13 residues. CDR3 region: CTTQGHPLQPQHF. The DNA for the CDR3 is TGTACCACCCAGGGACATCCCCTTCAGCCCCAGCATTTT.